The sequence of this T cell receptor (beta chain) was determined in a study of PD-1 blockade in classical Hodgkin lymphoma. Study overall: Treatment was intravenous nivolumab, 3 mg/kg every 2 weeks, until progression. The study's findings and limits: Patients who began taking nivolumab under 1 year after ASCT were left out. Only CD4+ TCR diversity, not CD8+, had risen significantly by C4D1.

Germline CDR1 is SNHLY and CDR2 is FYNNEI. The germline V and J ends were trimmed by 7 bases and 11 bases, with 15 bases remaining between them. CDR3 size: 12 residues. In regard to this clone: Its antigen is undetermined.

Here immunoSEQ multiplex PCR was the method, and the copy in TCRdb shows in-frame clones only, minus some. The sample includes about 31,000 clones, approximately 83% seen only once; the top ten take about 2.6%. Every single patient, without exception, relapsed after autologous stem cell transplantation, and brentuximab vedotin exposure varied. With magnetic negative selection, CD4+ T cells were purified from PBMCs that had been thawed. Relapsed/refractory classical Hodgkin lymphoma patients had complete, partial or progressive responses. Specimen: CD4+ T cells from blood, collected at baseline. The rearrangement links TRBV2 to TRBJ1-5; D is undetermined. The sequence was obtained from a human donor with classical Hodgkin lymphoma. In nucleotides, the CDR3 is TGTGCCAGCACCGATGCGGGGAGGGCCCAGCATTTT. Residues: CASTDAGRAQHF.